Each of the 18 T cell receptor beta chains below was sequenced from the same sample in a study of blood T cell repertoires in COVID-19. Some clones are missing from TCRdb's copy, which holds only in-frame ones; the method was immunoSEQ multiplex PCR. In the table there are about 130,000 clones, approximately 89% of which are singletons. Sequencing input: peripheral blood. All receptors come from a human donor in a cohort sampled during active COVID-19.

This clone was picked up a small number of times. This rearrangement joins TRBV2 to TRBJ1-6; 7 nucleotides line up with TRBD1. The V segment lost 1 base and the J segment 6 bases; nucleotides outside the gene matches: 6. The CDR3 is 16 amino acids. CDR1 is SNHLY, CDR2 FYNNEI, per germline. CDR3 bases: TGTGCCAGCAGTGAAGGGACAGGATCCCCTAATTCACCCCTCCACTTT. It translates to CASSEGTGSPNSPLHF.

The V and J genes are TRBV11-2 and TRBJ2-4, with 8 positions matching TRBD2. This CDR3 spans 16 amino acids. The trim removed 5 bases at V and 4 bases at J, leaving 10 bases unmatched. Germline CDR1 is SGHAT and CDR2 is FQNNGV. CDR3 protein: CASSSSGAAAKNIQYF. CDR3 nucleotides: TGTGCCAGCAGCAGTAGCGGGGCGGCCGCAAAAAACATTCAGTACTTC.

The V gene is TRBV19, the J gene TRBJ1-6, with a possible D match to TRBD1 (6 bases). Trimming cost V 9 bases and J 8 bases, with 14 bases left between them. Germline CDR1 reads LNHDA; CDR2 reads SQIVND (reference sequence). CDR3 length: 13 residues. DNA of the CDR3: TGTGCCAGCGGACAGCTCAGGGATTCACCCCTCCACTTT. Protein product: CASGQLRDSPLHF.

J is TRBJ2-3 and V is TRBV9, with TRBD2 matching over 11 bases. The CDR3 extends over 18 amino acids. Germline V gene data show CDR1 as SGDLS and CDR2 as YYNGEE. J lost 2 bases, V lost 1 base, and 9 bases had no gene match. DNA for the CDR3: TGTGCCAGCAGCGTACTAGCGGGAGGCGTGGGGACCACAGATACGCAGTATTTT. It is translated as CASSVLAGGVGTTDTQYF.

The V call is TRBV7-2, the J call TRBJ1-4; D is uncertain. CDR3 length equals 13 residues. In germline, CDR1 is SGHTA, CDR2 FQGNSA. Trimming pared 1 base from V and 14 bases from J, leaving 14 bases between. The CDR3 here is CASSLDGLRDLFF. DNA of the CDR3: TGTGCCAGCAGCTTAGATGGGCTGCGAGATCTGTTTTTT.

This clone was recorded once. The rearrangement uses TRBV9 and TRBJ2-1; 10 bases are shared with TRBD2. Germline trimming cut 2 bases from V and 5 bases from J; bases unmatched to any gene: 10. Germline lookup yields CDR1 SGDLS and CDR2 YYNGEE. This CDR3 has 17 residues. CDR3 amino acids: CASSVQPLAGENNEQFF. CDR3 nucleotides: TGTGCCAGCAGCGTTCAACCTCTAGCGGGAGAGAACAATGAGCAGTTCTTC.

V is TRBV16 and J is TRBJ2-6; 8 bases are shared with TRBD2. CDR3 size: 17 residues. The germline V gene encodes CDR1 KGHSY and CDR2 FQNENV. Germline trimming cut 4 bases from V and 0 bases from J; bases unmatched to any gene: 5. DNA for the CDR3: TGTGCCAGCAGCCTTCTAGCGGGTATCTCTGGGGCCAACGTCCTGACTTTC. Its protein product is CASSLLAGISGANVLTF.

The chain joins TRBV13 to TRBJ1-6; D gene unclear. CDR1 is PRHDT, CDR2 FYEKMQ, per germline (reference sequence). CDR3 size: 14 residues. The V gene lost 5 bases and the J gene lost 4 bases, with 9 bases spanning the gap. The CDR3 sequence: CASSTGRYNSPLHF. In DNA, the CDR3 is TGTGCCAGCAGCACTGGGAGATATAATTCACCCCTCCACTTT.

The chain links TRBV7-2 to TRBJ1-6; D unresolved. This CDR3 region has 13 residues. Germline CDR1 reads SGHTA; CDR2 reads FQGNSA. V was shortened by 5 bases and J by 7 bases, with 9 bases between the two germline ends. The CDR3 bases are TGTGCCAGCAGCGAGACTCTCAATTCACCCCTCCACTTT. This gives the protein CASSETLNSPLHF.

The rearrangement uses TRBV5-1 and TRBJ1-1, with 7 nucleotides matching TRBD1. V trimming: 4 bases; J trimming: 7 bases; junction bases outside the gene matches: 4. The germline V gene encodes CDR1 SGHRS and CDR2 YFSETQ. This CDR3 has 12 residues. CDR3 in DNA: TGCGCCAGCAGCCTCAACAGGGGTGAAGCTTTCTTT. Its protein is CASSLNRGEAFF.

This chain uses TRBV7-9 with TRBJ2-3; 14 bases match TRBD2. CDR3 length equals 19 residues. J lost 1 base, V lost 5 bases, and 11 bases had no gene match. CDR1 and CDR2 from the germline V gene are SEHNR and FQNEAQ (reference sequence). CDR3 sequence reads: CASSGGVTSGGVGTDTQYF. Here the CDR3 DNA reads TGTGCCAGCAGCGGAGGTGTGACTAGCGGGGGGGTTGGCACAGATACGCAGTATTTT.

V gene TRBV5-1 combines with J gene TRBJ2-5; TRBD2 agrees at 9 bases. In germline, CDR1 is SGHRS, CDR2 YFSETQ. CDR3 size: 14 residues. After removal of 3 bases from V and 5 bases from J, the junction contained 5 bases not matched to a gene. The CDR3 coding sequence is TGCGCCAGCAGCTCGGGACTAGCTTTGGAGACCCAGTACTTC. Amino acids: CASSSGLALETQYF.

CDR3 protein: CASRLDGSEAFF. CDR3 nucleotides: TGTGCCAGCAGGCTTGACGGGTCGGAAGCTTTCTTT. The rearrangement uses TRBV12-3 or TRBV12-4 and TRBJ1-1; the D is unclear. The CDR3 sequence is 12 residues long. Trimming removed 6 bases from V and 8 bases from J, with 13 bases in between.

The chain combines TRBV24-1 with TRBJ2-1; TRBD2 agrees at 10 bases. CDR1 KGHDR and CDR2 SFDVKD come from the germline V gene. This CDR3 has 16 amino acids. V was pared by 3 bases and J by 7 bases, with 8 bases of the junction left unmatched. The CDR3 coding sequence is TGTGCCACCAGTGATCCCGGACTAGCGGAGATAAATGAGCAGTTCTTC. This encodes CATSDPGLAEINEQFF.

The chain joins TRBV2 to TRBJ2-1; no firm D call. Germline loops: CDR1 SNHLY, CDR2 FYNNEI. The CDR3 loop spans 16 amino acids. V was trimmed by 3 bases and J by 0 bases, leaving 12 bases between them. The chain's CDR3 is CASSDRSPSSYNEQFF. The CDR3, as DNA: TGTGCCAGCAGTGATCGGTCCCCGAGCTCCTACAATGAGCAGTTCTTC.

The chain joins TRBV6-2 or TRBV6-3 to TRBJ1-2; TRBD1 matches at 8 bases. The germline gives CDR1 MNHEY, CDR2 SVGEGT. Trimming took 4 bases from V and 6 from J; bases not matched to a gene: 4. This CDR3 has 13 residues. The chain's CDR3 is CASSWTGIHGYTF. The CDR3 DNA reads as TGTGCCAGCAGTTGGACAGGGATACATGGCTACACCTTC.

The CDR3 nucleotides read TGTGCCACCAGTGTTGAGGGCCCCACAGATACGCAGTATTTT. This translates into CATSVEGPTDTQYF. The chain joins TRBV24-1 to TRBJ2-3; D perhaps matches TRBD2 (5 bases). CDR1 KGHDR and CDR2 SFDVKD come from the germline V gene. The CDR3 consists of 14 residues. V lost 5 bases and J 2 bases, leaving 10 bases between the germline ends.

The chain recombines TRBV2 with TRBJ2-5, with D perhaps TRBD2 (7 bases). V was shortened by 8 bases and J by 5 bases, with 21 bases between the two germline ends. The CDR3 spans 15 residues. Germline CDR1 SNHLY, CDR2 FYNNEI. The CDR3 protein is CASGEGGVGRETQYF. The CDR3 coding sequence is TGTGCCAGCGGAGAAGGGGGGGTTGGTCGGGAGACCCAGTACTTC.